This is a list of T cell receptor beta chains from one sample in a study of T cells in Graves' hyperthyroidism and ophthalmopathy. A single record per CDR3 protein comes from TCRdb applying MiXCR to the multiplex PCR reads. The table shows tens of thousands of distinct CDR3 sequences, with under 55% occurring only once. Sequencing input: blood. Every receptor here comes from a woman aged 25-40 years with Graves' hyperthyroidism. Both conserved end residues are part of each CDR3. Each record gives: V gene, D gene, clone size, J gene, CDR3 protein, CDR3 DNA. The D gene is left open where the match is weak. Some rows have no size entry. The others give once, few or many, or a class for an expanded clone.

v_call: TRBV7-9; d_call: .; clone_size: .; j_call: TRBJ2-7; cdr3_aa: CASSLGIGRITHEQYF; cdr3_nt: TGTGCCAGCAGCTTAGGTATAGGCAGGATAACTCACGAGCAGTACTTC
v_call: TRBV6-5; d_call: .; clone_size: many; j_call: TRBJ1-1; cdr3_aa: CASSYYGVGATRSEAFF; cdr3_nt: TGTGCCAGCAGTTACTACGGCGTAGGGGCTACACGGTCTGAAGCTTTCTTT
v_call: TRBV7-8; d_call: .; clone_size: medium-sized; j_call: TRBJ2-3; cdr3_aa: CASSPLRADTQYF; cdr3_nt: TGTGCCAGCAGCCCGTTGCGGGCAGATACGCAGTATTTT
v_call: TRBV10-3; d_call: TRBD1; clone_size: .; j_call: TRBJ2-7; cdr3_aa: CAISGQGGTYEQYF; cdr3_nt: TGTGCCATCAGTGGACAGGGGGGAACCTACGAGCAGTACTTC
v_call: TRBV9; d_call: .; clone_size: .; j_call: TRBJ1-5; cdr3_aa: CASSVVGGNQPQHF; cdr3_nt: TGTGCCAGCAGCGTAGTCGGGGGAAATCAGCCCCAGCATTTT
v_call: TRBV10-1; d_call: TRBD1; clone_size: few; j_call: TRBJ1-2; cdr3_aa: CANDRTGGSNGYTF; cdr3_nt: TGCGCCAACGACAGGACAGGGGGATCGAATGGCTACACCTTC
v_call: TRBV7-6; d_call: .; clone_size: few; j_call: TRBJ2-5; cdr3_aa: CASSLGSGTQETQYF; cdr3_nt: TGTGCCAGCAGCTTAGGTTCCGGGACGCAAGAGACCCAGTACTTC
v_call: TRBV5-8; d_call: .; clone_size: many; j_call: TRBJ2-3; cdr3_aa: CASSLGAGFGTDTQYF; cdr3_nt: TGTGCCAGCAGCTTGGGGGCAGGGTTTGGCACAGATACGCAGTATTTT
v_call: TRBV10-1; d_call: .; clone_size: .; j_call: TRBJ1-1; cdr3_aa: CASSEHLGAGSEPFF; cdr3_nt: TGCGCCAGCAGTGAGCACCTGGGGGCAGGTTCTGAACCTTTCTTT
v_call: TRBV7-2; d_call: .; clone_size: .; j_call: TRBJ2-5; cdr3_aa: CGSSPRSPQETQYF; cdr3_nt: TGTGGCAGCAGCCCCAGGTCCCCCCAAGAGACCCAGTACTTC
v_call: TRBV29-1; d_call: .; clone_size: once; j_call: TRBJ2-1; cdr3_aa: CSTYRGNEQFF; cdr3_nt: TGCAGCACATATCGGGGCAATGAGCAGTTCTTC
v_call: TRBV9; d_call: .; clone_size: .; j_call: TRBJ1-6; cdr3_aa: CASSVTASNSPLHF; cdr3_nt: TGTGCCAGCAGCGTAACGGCGAGTAATTCACCCCTCCACTTT
v_call: TRBV18; d_call: .; clone_size: .; j_call: TRBJ1-2; cdr3_aa: CASSRGGSGTWRGYTF; cdr3_nt: TGTGCCAGCTCACGGGGTGGATCAGGGACGTGGCGCGGCTACACCTTC
v_call: TRBV3-1; d_call: .; clone_size: many; j_call: TRBJ1-4; cdr3_aa: CASSQPGVSVGEKLFF; cdr3_nt: TGTGCCAGCAGCCAGCCAGGCGTGTCCGTCGGGGAAAAACTGTTTTTT
v_call: TRBV2; d_call: .; clone_size: few; j_call: TRBJ2-7; cdr3_aa: CASSYEQYF; cdr3_nt: TGTGCCAGCTCCTACGAGCAGTACTTC
v_call: TRBV5-1; d_call: .; clone_size: once; j_call: TRBJ1-2; cdr3_aa: CASSLDGANTF; cdr3_nt: TGCGCCAGCAGCTTGGACGGAGCCAACACCTTC
v_call: TRBV20-1; d_call: .; clone_size: many; j_call: TRBJ2-1; cdr3_aa: CSARSYNEQFF; cdr3_nt: TGCAGTGCGAGGTCCTACAATGAGCAGTTCTTC
v_call: TRBV6-5; d_call: .; clone_size: many; j_call: TRBJ1-2; cdr3_aa: CASYDSTGPGGYTF; cdr3_nt: TGTGCCAGCTACGATTCGACAGGCCCGGGGGGCTACACCTTC
v_call: TRBV9; d_call: .; clone_size: medium-sized; j_call: TRBJ1-2; cdr3_aa: CASSAGTDGYTF; cdr3_nt: TGTGCCAGCAGCGCCGGGACGGATGGCTACACCTTC
v_call: TRBV7-3; d_call: TRBD1; clone_size: many; j_call: TRBJ2-3; cdr3_aa: CASSSQGAQGTDTQYF; cdr3_nt: TGTGCCAGCAGCTCACAGGGGGCCCAAGGCACAGATACGCAGTATTTT
v_call: TRBV7-2; d_call: .; clone_size: .; j_call: TRBJ2-3; cdr3_aa: CASSPVRSTDTQYF; cdr3_nt: TGTGCCAGCAGCCCCGTCAGGTCCACAGATACGCAGTATTTT
v_call: TRBV19; d_call: .; clone_size: many; j_call: TRBJ1-2; cdr3_aa: CASSKRGWAPSYGYTF; cdr3_nt: TGTGCCAGTAGCAAAAGGGGCTGGGCTCCGAGCTATGGCTACACCTTC
v_call: TRBV6-2/TRBV6-3; d_call: .; clone_size: many; j_call: TRBJ2-7; cdr3_aa: CASSPLGGGEQYF; cdr3_nt: TGTGCCAGCAGTCCCCTCGGGGGTGGGGAGCAGTACTTC
v_call: TRBV2; d_call: TRBD2; clone_size: medium-sized; j_call: TRBJ2-3; cdr3_aa: CARRTSGFTDTQYF; cdr3_nt: TGTGCCAGACGGACTAGCGGGTTCACAGATACGCAGTATTTT
v_call: TRBV18; d_call: .; clone_size: many; j_call: TRBJ2-7; cdr3_aa: CASSPPSATYEQYF; cdr3_nt: TGTGCCAGCTCACCACCCTCCGCTACCTACGAGCAGTACTTC
v_call: TRBV10-2; d_call: TRBD2; clone_size: medium-sized; j_call: TRBJ2-7; cdr3_aa: CASSEAGTSFYEQYF; cdr3_nt: TGCGCCAGCAGTGAAGCCGGGACTAGCTTCTACGAGCAGTACTTC
v_call: TRBV5-4; d_call: .; clone_size: .; j_call: TRBJ2-3; cdr3_aa: CASSLDLASTDTQYF; cdr3_nt: TGTGCCAGCAGCTTGGACTTGGCTAGCACAGATACGCAGTATTTT
v_call: TRBV29-1; d_call: .; clone_size: .; j_call: TRBJ2-5; cdr3_aa: CSVEGGFGQETQYF; cdr3_nt: TGCAGCGTTGAGGGGGGTTTCGGGCAAGAGACCCAGTACTTC
v_call: TRBV20-1; d_call: TRBD2; clone_size: many; j_call: TRBJ2-1; cdr3_aa: CSARTSGSHNEQFF; cdr3_nt: TGCAGTGCTAGAACTAGCGGGAGCCACAATGAGCAGTTCTTC
v_call: TRBV5-4; d_call: .; clone_size: many; j_call: TRBJ1-6; cdr3_aa: CASTHPSYNSPLHF; cdr3_nt: TGTGCCAGCACCCACCCCTCCTATAATTCACCCCTCCACTTT
v_call: TRBV7-6; d_call: .; clone_size: many; j_call: TRBJ1-2; cdr3_aa: CASSPPGAPSYGYTF; cdr3_nt: TGTGCCAGCAGCCCCCCTGGAGCACCCTCCTATGGCTACACCTTC
v_call: TRBV29-1; d_call: TRBD1; clone_size: .; j_call: TRBJ1-5; cdr3_aa: CSAGDRDQPQHF; cdr3_nt: TGCAGCGCAGGCGACAGGGATCAGCCCCAGCATTTT
v_call: TRBV6-1; d_call: .; clone_size: .; j_call: TRBJ2-7; cdr3_aa: CVSSEGSAYEQYF; cdr3_nt: TGTGTCAGCAGTGAAGGCTCAGCCTACGAGCAGTACTTC
v_call: TRBV29-1; d_call: .; clone_size: medium-sized; j_call: TRBJ2-7; cdr3_aa: CSVEDAGSSSYEQYF; cdr3_nt: TGCAGCGTTGAAGATGCGGGCTCGAGCTCCTACGAGCAGTACTTC
v_call: TRBV20-1; d_call: .; clone_size: .; j_call: TRBJ2-5; cdr3_aa: CSAPQEETQYF; cdr3_nt: TGCAGTGCTCCTCAGGAAGAGACCCAGTACTTC
v_call: TRBV7-3; d_call: .; clone_size: .; j_call: TRBJ2-3; cdr3_aa: CAGSFTELTDVQYF; cdr3_nt: TGTGCCGGCAGCTTTACAGAACTCACAGATGTGCAGTATTTT
v_call: TRBV4-1; d_call: TRBD2; clone_size: many; j_call: TRBJ2-1; cdr3_aa: CASKKREDQDNEQFF; cdr3_nt: TGCGCCAGCAAGAAACGGGAGGATCAGGACAATGAGCAGTTCTTC
v_call: TRBV2; d_call: TRBD2; clone_size: many; j_call: TRBJ2-1; cdr3_aa: CALGLAEDNEQFF; cdr3_nt: TGTGCCCTAGGACTAGCGGAAGACAATGAGCAGTTCTTC
v_call: TRBV7-3; d_call: TRBD2; clone_size: many; j_call: TRBJ2-1; cdr3_aa: CASSFSGGSSYNEQFF; cdr3_nt: TGTGCCAGCAGCTTTAGCGGGGGGAGCTCCTACAATGAGCAGTTCTTC
v_call: TRBV20-1; d_call: TRBD2; clone_size: many; j_call: TRBJ2-5; cdr3_aa: CSASSPGLAGGGETQYF; cdr3_nt: TGCAGTGCTAGCTCCCCGGGACTAGCGGGAGGTGGGGAGACCCAGTACTTC